The 13 T cell receptor beta chains below come from one sample, sequenced in a study of cytomegalovirus exposure and HLA in healthy donors (dated by TCRdb to the late 2010s). Libraries were constructed by the immunoSEQ multiplex PCR assay. A mixture of 60 forward primers for TCR Vbeta segments and 13 reverse primers for TCR Jbeta segments was used in the multiplex PCR. The clones in this table, taken by TCRdb from immuneACCESS, are in-frame only. Not every clone is retained; where verified, under half of the shortfall comes from an unresolved V gene, and the cause of the rest is unknown. The sample yields about 270,000 clones; around 66% were counted once. The leading ten clones occupy 2% to 2.5% of the sample. Specimen: PBMCs. The receptors shown here come from a female donor in good health and CMV-seronegative.

A few counts support this clone. The genes are TRBV5-1 and TRBJ2-5; 7 bases align to TRBD1. The J call may be faulty, since TRBJ2-7 better matches the DNA end. The CDR3 spans 14 residues. The germline V gene has CDR1 SGHRS and CDR2 YFSETQ. This chain's CDR3 is CASSLWDSKYEQYF. The DNA for the CDR3 is TGCGCCAGCAGCTTATGGGACAGCAAATACGAGCAGTACTTC.

V and J are TRBV6-6 and TRBJ2-5, with 8 nucleotides matching TRBD2. With the DNA end fitting TRBJ2-7 better, the J assignment may be wrong. The CDR3 has 15 amino acids. Germline assignment: CDR1 MNHNY and CDR2 SVGAGI (reference sequence). CDR3 DNA sequence: TGTGCCAGCAGTGCAACTAGCGGAGGCTCCTACGAGCAGTACTTC. Its translation: CASSATSGGSYEQYF.

This sequence joins TRBV9 and TRBJ2-1; the D is unclear. V lost 3 bases and J 4 bases, leaving 11 bases between the germline ends. The CDR3 totals 14 residues. Germline CDR1 and CDR2: SGDLS and YYNGEE. The CDR3 here is CASSADSLYNEQFF. Here the CDR3 DNA reads TGTGCCAGCAGCGCCGACTCCCTTTACAATGAGCAGTTCTTC.

This chain uses TRBV28 with TRBJ1-1, with 8 bases fitting TRBD1. The length of the CDR3 is 14 residues. Germline CDR1 and CDR2: MDHEN and SYDVKM. The junction had 5 bases not matched to a gene; V was cut back by 8 bases and J by 0 bases. CDR3 coding DNA: TGTGCCAGCCAGACAGGGGCCATGAACACTGAAGCTTTCTTT. Translating gives CASQTGAMNTEAFF.

This clone appeared a few times. The chain combines TRBV27 with TRBJ2-7; TRBD1 agrees at 9 bases. Germline-derived CDR1 and CDR2 are MNHEY and SMNVEV (reference sequence). V gave up 8 bases and J gave up 6 bases; unmatched junction bases: 11. The CDR3 sequence is 14 residues long. CDR3 bases: TGTGCCAGCTTCGGCCCCGGGACAGGGAGCGAGCAGTACTTC. Amino acid sequence: CASFGPGTGSEQYF.

CDR3 DNA sequence: TGTGCCAGCCAGCGGGGACTAGCGGGGATTCTCCACGAGCAGTACTTC. Translating it yields CASQRGLAGILHEQYF. The V call is TRBV21-1, the J call TRBJ2-7; whether TRBD2, the table's D call, matches the DNA was not checked. TRBV21-1 constitutes a pseudogene. CDR3 length equals 16 residues.

This clone was found once. The gene calls are TRBV25-1 and TRBJ2-5; D gene ambiguous. The assigned J gene may be wrong: the sequence end matches TRBJ2-7 better. Germline V lookup: CDR1 MGHDK, CDR2 SYGVNS. The CDR3 covers 12 residues. The CDR3 is CASSGEFYEQYF. The CDR3 coding sequence is TGTGCCAGCAGTGGAGAATTCTACGAGCAGTACTTC.

The V call is TRBV5-1, the J call TRBJ2-5, with D unresolved. The J call may be incorrect, as the DNA end agrees better with TRBJ2-7. This CDR3 is built from 13 residues. Germline assignment: CDR1 SGHRS and CDR2 YFSETQ. CDR3 nucleotide sequence: TGCGCCAGCAGCTTGGCCGCTAACTACGAGCAGTACTTC. It yields the protein CASSLAANYEQYF.

This rearrangement joins TRBV5-1 to TRBJ1-1, with 7 bases matching TRBD1. CDR1 is SGHRS and CDR2 is YFSETQ in the germline V gene. V was clipped by 0 bases and J by 1 base; unmatched bases: 3. This CDR3 is built from 15 residues. In nucleotides, the CDR3 is TGCGCCAGCAGCTTGGAGACAGGGTGGAACACTGAAGCTTTCTTT. Residues: CASSLETGWNTEAFF.

The CDR3 sequence: CAVNRVGSAETQYF. CDR3 sequence (DNA): TGTGCCGTTAACAGGGTCGGGTCAGCGGAGACCCAGTACTTC. The genes are TRBV28 and TRBJ2-5; D may be TRBD1 (6 bases). Germline CDR1 MDHEN, CDR2 SYDVKM. Trimming removed 11 bases at V and 5 bases at J, with 21 bases between. The CDR3 runs 14 residues.

The chain links TRBV30 to TRBJ1-1, with D possibly TRBD1 on 5 matching bases. Germline V gene data show CDR1 as GTSNPN and CDR2 as SVGIG (reference sequence). V was shortened by 3 bases and J by 4 bases, with 9 bases between the two germline ends. This CDR3 region has 12 residues. This CDR3 is CAWSGGSTEAFF. For the CDR3, the DNA is TGTGCCTGGAGCGGGGGGAGCACTGAAGCTTTCTTT.

The count of this clone is one. The rearrangement joins TRBV10-1 to TRBJ2-5; D is uncertain. The better agreement between TRBJ2-7 and the DNA end casts doubt on the J call. The CDR3 loop spans 15 amino acids. Germline V gene data show CDR1 as WNHNN and CDR2 as SYGVQD (reference sequence). The CDR3 DNA reads TGCGCCAGCAGTGAGTCGGGCAGAGCAACCTACGAGCAGTACTTC. It translates to CASSESGRATYEQYF.

The V call is TRBV6-1, the J call TRBJ2-6; a weak D match, TRBD1 (5 bases). The CDR3 covers 21 residues. V was shortened by 1 base and J by 0 bases, with 22 bases between the two germline ends. CDR1 is MNHNS, CDR2 SASEGT, per germline. CDR3 loop: CASSEGLRSRQGPSGANVLTF. The CDR3 DNA is TGTGCCAGCAGTGAAGGTCTACGTAGTCGGCAGGGTCCCTCTGGGGCCAACGTCCTGACTTTC.